This T cell receptor beta chain stems from a study of shared clonotypes between healthy human individuals. Deep was the level used in running the assay. The data were produced by immunoSEQ multiplex PCR, yet TCRdb's version contains in-frame clones alone and is incomplete. This table has roughly 2,300,000 clones, around 90% appearing once. The sequenced sample was naive CD4+ T cells from PBMCs. Subset denoted: CD45RA+ positively selected. This clonotype originated in a man in his late teens or twenties in good health. Some clones in this sample may be carry-over from other donors' samples.

CDR3 region: CASSQDPPNRGVQQFF. The CDR3, as DNA: TGTGCCAGCAGCCAAGACCCCCCGAACAGGGGGGTCCAGCAGTTCTTC. The rearrangement links TRBV4-2 to TRBJ2-1, with TRBD1 matching 8 bases. Trimming at V came to 0 bases and at J to 11 bases, leaving 12 bases not matched to a gene. Germline values: CDR1 LGHNA, CDR2 YNFKEQ. The CDR3 is 16 amino acids.